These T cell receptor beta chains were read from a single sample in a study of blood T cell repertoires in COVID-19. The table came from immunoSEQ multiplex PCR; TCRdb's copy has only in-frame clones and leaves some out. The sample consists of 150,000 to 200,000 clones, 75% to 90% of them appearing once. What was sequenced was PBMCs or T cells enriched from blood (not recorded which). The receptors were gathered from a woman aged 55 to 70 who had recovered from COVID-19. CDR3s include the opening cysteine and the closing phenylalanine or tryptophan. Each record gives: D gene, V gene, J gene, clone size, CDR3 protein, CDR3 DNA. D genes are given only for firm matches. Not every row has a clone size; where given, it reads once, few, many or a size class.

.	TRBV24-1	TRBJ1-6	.	CATSSSGSSYNSPLHF	TGTGCCACCAGTTCCAGTGGGAGCTCCTATAATTCACCCCTCCACTTT
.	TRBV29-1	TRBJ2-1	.	CSISGNMDNEQFF	TGCAGCATAAGCGGTAATATGGACAATGAGCAGTTCTTC
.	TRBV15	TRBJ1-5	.	CATSRAGISNQPQHF	TGTGCCACCAGCCGAGCAGGGATAAGCAATCAGCCCCAGCATTTT
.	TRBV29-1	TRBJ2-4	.	CSVHRDIQYF	TGCAGCGTTCACAGGGACATTCAGTACTTC
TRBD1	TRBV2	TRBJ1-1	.	CASSERAGGTEAFF	TGTGCCAGCAGTGAGCGCGCAGGGGGCACTGAAGCTTTCTTT
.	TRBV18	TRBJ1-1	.	CASSESDSAFF	TGTGCCAGCTCCGAATCAGACTCGGCTTTCTTT
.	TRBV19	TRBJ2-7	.	CASSRETSYEQYF	TGTGCCAGTAGTCGGGAGACCTCCTACGAGCAGTACTTC
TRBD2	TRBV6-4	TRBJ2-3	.	CATSELAGGTDTQYF	TGTGCCACCTCAGAACTAGCGGGAGGGACAGATACGCAGTATTTT
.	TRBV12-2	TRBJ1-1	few	CASRFNPWRDRFTLRSTEAFF	TGTGCAAGTCGCTTTAACCCCTGGAGGGACAGATTTACCTTAAGGAGCACTGAAGCTTTCTTT
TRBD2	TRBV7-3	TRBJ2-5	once	CASSPGGLGETQYF	TGTGCCAGCAGCCCCGGGGGGTTGGGGGAGACCCAGTACTTC
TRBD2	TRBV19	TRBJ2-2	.	CAGRTSGNTGELFF	TGTGCCGGGCGGACTAGCGGCAACACCGGGGAGCTGTTTTTT
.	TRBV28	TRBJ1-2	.	CASSLQGTNYGYTF	TGTGCCAGCAGTTTACAGGGGACTAACTATGGCTACACCTTC
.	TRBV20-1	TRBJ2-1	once	CSCPRWNEQFF	TGCAGCTGCCCTAGGTGGAATGAGCAGTTCTTC
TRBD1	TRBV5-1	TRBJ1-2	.	CASSLFPGQGHGYTF	TGCGCCAGCAGCTTGTTTCCGGGACAGGGGCACGGCTACACCTTC
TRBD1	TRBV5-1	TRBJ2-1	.	CASSFSGGGEQFF	TGCGCCAGCAGCTTTTCAGGGGGCGGTGAGCAGTTCTTC
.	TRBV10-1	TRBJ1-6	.	CASSVAEDSPLHF	TGCGCCAGCAGCGTCGCCGAGGATTCACCCCTCCACTTT
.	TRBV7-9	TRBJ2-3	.	CASSLVQGNADTQYF	TGTGCCAGCAGCTTAGTTCAGGGAAACGCAGATACGCAGTATTTT
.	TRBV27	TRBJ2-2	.	CASRKRDTSAGELFF	TGTGCCAGCAGGAAGAGGGACACCTCCGCCGGGGAGCTGTTTTTT
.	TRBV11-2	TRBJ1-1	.	CASSLKRTIAEAFF	TGTGCCAGCAGCTTAAAACGGACTATCGCTGAAGCTTTCTTT
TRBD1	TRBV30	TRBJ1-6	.	CAWKPGQGFSPLHF	TGTGCCTGGAAACCGGGACAGGGTTTTTCACCCCTCCACTTT
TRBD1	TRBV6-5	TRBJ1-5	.	CASILTGGQPQHF	TGTGCCAGCATCCTAACAGGGGGACAGCCCCAGCATTTT
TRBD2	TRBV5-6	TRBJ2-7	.	CASSLVASGRVEQYF	TGTGCCAGCAGCTTGGTGGCTAGCGGGAGAGTTGAGCAGTACTTC
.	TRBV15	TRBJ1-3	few	CASRGYGGTGNTIYF	TGTGCCAGTAGAGGATATGGGGGGACTGGAAACACCATATATTTT
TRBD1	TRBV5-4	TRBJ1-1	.	CASSRPGTVWGTEAFF	TGTGCCAGCAGCCGTCCCGGGACAGTGTGGGGCACTGAAGCTTTCTTT
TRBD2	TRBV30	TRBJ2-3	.	CACESGGKDTQYF	TGTGCCTGCGAAAGCGGGGGGAAAGATACGCAGTATTTT
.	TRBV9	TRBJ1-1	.	CASSVSGIGNTEAFF	TGTGCCAGCAGCGTATCCGGGATCGGGAACACTGAAGCTTTCTTT